This T cell receptor beta chain was found in a study of T cell responses to AZD1222 COVID-19 vaccine. The assay was immunoSEQ multiplex PCR, and TCRdb's table has in-frame clones only and misses some. The sample includes 150,000 to 200,000 clones, around 88% seen only once; the top ten take 0.49%. V lost 5 bases to trimming and J lost 3 bases, with 9 bases between them. There are 13 residues in the CDR3. The germline V gene has CDR1 LGHDT and CDR2 YNNKEL (reference sequence). The rearrangement joins TRBV3-1 (or the pseudogene TRBV3-2) to TRBJ2-3; D is perhaps TRBD1 (6 bases). The input for sequencing was peripheral blood, taken on day 0 of AZD1222 vaccination. This TCR came from an adult in good health. CDR3 region: CASSGTSTDTQYF. The CDR3 coding sequence is TGTGCCAGCAGCGGGACATCGACAGATACGCAGTATTTT.